The 20 T cell receptor beta chains below were found in one sample sequenced in a study of human T cells and chemical hapten exposure. Time point denoted: patch test 3, about 24 weeks after DPC sensitization. Treatment given: therapeutic diphenylcyclopropenone sensitization with weekly scalp DPC. TCRdb reprocessed the RACE reads via MiXCR and lists one record per CDR3 protein. The sample shows 50,000 to 80,000 distinct CDR3 sequences, approximately 9.9% of them seen only once. The material sequenced was whole blood, taken in connection with sensitization to the hapten diphenylcyclopropenone (DPC). These receptor sequences come from a woman younger than 45 with alopecia areata. Some clones in this sample may be carry-over from other donors' samples.

The chain uses TRBV6-2 or TRBV6-3 and TRBJ1-5; D may be TRBD1 (5 bases). The CDR3 loop spans 15 amino acids. The V end lost 10 bases, the J end lost 9 bases, and 25 bases lay between the germline ends. The germline CDR1 and CDR2 sequences are MNHEY and SVGEGT. The CDR3 here is CATQTGPTFSAPQHF. DNA for the CDR3: TGTGCCACCCAGACGGGGCCTACCTTTAGCGCGCCCCAGCATTTT.

A remark on this clonotype: A much larger clone differs from this one at a single base, so this may be a read error. This sequence joins TRBV12-3 or TRBV12-4 and TRBJ2-7, with unresolved D. The CDR3 has 12 residues. The CDR3 spells CASSSTSYELYF. The CDR3 nucleotides read TGTGCCAGCAGTTCCACTTCCTACGAGCTGTACTTC.

This clonotype has just a few counts. The rearrangement joins TRBV10-1 to TRBJ1-1; the match to TRBD1 covers 7 bases. Germline lookup yields CDR1 WNHNN and CDR2 SYGVQD (reference sequence). V was clipped by 6 bases and J by 3 bases; unmatched bases: 10. This CDR3 is 15 amino acids long. The CDR3 nucleotides are TGCGCCAGCAGGAGACAGGGACCTAGGGACACTGAAGCTTTCTTT. The encoded protein is CASRRQGPRDTEAFF.

This clonotype was observed a handful of times. The chain has TRBV6-5 and TRBJ1-6, with D possibly TRBD1 on 5 matching bases. Trimming removed 2 bases from V and 5 bases from J, with 16 bases in between. This CDR3 comprises 17 residues. The germline CDR1 and CDR2 sequences are MNHEY and SVGAGI. The DNA for the CDR3 is TGTGCCAGCAGTTACACGGGGGGGTCCGGGAATAATTCACCCCTCCACTTT. Translation: CASSYTGGSGNNSPLHF.

J is TRBJ1-3 and V is TRBV7-9, with 7 bases fitting TRBD1. Trimming cost V 6 bases and J 0 bases; bases outside gene matches: 5. This CDR3 region has 15 residues. Germline V lookup: CDR1 SEHNR, CDR2 FQNEAQ (reference sequence). CDR3 in DNA: TGTGCCAGCAGTTCAGGGGGAAACTCTGGAAACACCATATATTTT. Residues: CASSSGGNSGNTIYF.

In this sample, this clonotype turned up once. The V and J genes are TRBV7-2 and TRBJ2-5; 11 bases match TRBD1. Germline V gives CDR1 SGHTA, CDR2 FQGNSA. The trim removed 5 bases at V and 5 bases at J, leaving 1 base unmatched. The CDR3 spans 13 residues. The CDR3 DNA follows: TGTGCCAGCAGCCGGGACAGGGGGGAGACCCAGTACTTC. Amino acids: CASSRDRGETQYF.

This clonotype was detected a few times. The chain has TRBV10-3 and TRBJ1-3; D unresolved. V was shortened by 8 bases and J by 4 bases, with 6 bases between the two germline ends. Germline loops: CDR1 ENHRY, CDR2 SYGVKD. This CDR3 spans 11 amino acids. The CDR3 region is CAIARGNTIYF. CDR3 coding DNA: TGTGCCATCGCCCGAGGAAACACCATATATTTT.

This clonotype has at least ten counts. This chain joins TRBV20-1 and TRBJ2-5; D perhaps matches TRBD2 (6 bases). With 5 bases removed from V and 2 bases from J, the gap between germline ends came to 15 bases. The CDR3 covers 14 residues. Germline assignment: CDR1 DFQATT and CDR2 SNEGSKA (reference sequence). In DNA form, the CDR3 reads TGCAGTGCTTTTGCCTTAGCGGAACAAGAGACCCAGTACTTC. It is translated as CSAFALAEQETQYF.

This chain links TRBV24-1 with TRBJ2-5, with 13 positions matching TRBD2. This CDR3 comprises 16 residues. The V segment lost 5 bases and the J segment 3 bases; nucleotides outside the gene matches: 5. Germline-derived CDR1 and CDR2 are KGHDR and SFDVKD. CDR3 sequence reads: CATSARGLAGEETQYF. The CDR3, as DNA: TGTGCCACCAGTGCCCGCGGACTAGCGGGAGAAGAGACCCAGTACTTC.

This clonotype was observed at least ten times. This chain joins TRBV6-5 and TRBJ1-1; D gene ambiguous. V dropped 6 bases and J dropped 0 bases, with 8 bases sitting between them. Looked up from germline, CDR1 is MNHEY and CDR2 is SVGAGI. The CDR3 length is 13 residues. As DNA, the CDR3 is TGTGCCAGCAGCAGGAATTTGAACACTGAAGCTTTCTTT. It translates to CASSRNLNTEAFF.

The chain uses TRBV7-6 and TRBJ2-7; 8 bases match TRBD1. Germline V gene lookup returns CDR1 SGHVS and CDR2 FNYEAQ. CDR3 length equals 20 residues. With V trimmed by 6 bases and J by 0 bases, 22 bases remained unmatched. The CDR3 loop is CASSPGGPGTGSIFSYEQYF. The CDR3 coding sequence is TGTGCCAGCAGTCCAGGGGGGCCTGGGACAGGCTCCATCTTCTCCTACGAGCAGTACTTC. Using reference TRBV7-6 and TRBJ2-7 for the parts outside the CDR3, the full variable domain is GAGVSQSPRYKVTKRGQDVALRCDPISGHVSLYWYRQALGQGPEFLTYFNYEAQQDKSGLPNDRFSAERPEGSISTLTIQRTEQRDSAMYRCASSPGGPGTGSIFSYEQYFGPGTRLTVT.

This clonotype came up a few times. The chain joins TRBV7-9 to TRBJ2-3, with D maybe TRBD1 (5 bases). This CDR3 spans 12 amino acids. With 3 bases removed from V and 5 bases from J, the gap between germline ends came to 6 bases. Germline V CDR1 and CDR2: SEHNR, FQNEAQ (reference sequence). The CDR3 loop reads CASSFQGDTQYF. The CDR3 nucleotides are TGTGCCAGCAGCTTCCAGGGAGATACGCAGTATTTT.

This clonotype has a handful of counts. This chain connects TRBV7-2 to TRBJ2-3, with a tentative D call TRBD2 (6 bases). The CDR3 has 14 residues. V lost 1 base and J lost 6, with 11 bases in between. The germline gives CDR1 SGHTA, CDR2 FQGNSA. CDR3 residues: CASSLDGGWDTQYF. In DNA, the CDR3 is TGTGCCAGCAGCTTAGACGGGGGTTGGGATACGCAGTATTTT.

This clonotype was seen more than once but under ten times. The chain employs TRBV20-1 and TRBJ2-7, with 14 bases fitting TRBD2. Germline V gene sequence: CDR1 DFQATT, CDR2 SNEGSKA (reference sequence). With V trimmed by 7 bases and J by 1 base, 12 bases remained unmatched. This CDR3 spans 17 amino acids. CDR3 sequence (DNA): TGCAGTGTCCCGGGACTAGCGGGAGTAAAAAAGTCCTACGAGCAGTACTTC. Amino acids: CSVPGLAGVKKSYEQYF.

This clonotype was seen a handful of times. V gene TRBV7-6 combines with J gene TRBJ2-5, with TRBD2 identical over 15 bases. The CDR3 totals 16 residues. CDR1 and CDR2 (germline): SGHVS, FNYEAQ. V was pared by 5 bases and J by 5 bases, with 6 bases of the junction left unmatched. The CDR3 DNA is TGTGCCAGCAGCCCGAGGACTAGCGGGGGGGCGGAGACCCAGTACTTC. Its protein is CASSPRTSGGAETQYF. The full variable domain, with the rest looked up from reference TRBV7-6 and TRBJ2-5, is GAGVSQSPRYKVTKRGQDVALRCDPISGHVSLYWYRQALGQGPEFLTYFNYEAQQDKSGLPNDRFSAERPEGSISTLTIQRTEQRDSAMYRCASSPRTSGGAETQYFGPGTRLLVL.

This clonotype was observed at least ten times. V usage is TRBV12-3 or TRBV12-4 and J usage is TRBJ1-1; no definite D call. V gave up 4 bases and J gave up 0 bases, with 6 bases separating them. The CDR3 sequence is 13 residues long. CDR3 sequence reads: CASSSEMNTEAFF. The CDR3, as DNA: TGTGCCAGCAGTTCGGAGATGAACACTGAAGCTTTCTTT.

Many counts were recorded for this clonotype. The CDR3 DNA reads TGTGCCTGGAGTGGGGACCTGGGGACCATGAACACTGAAGCTTTCTTT. It encodes CAWSGDLGTMNTEAFF. The chain uses TRBV30 and TRBJ1-1; D may be TRBD1 (5 bases). This CDR3 is built from 16 residues. V dropped 1 base and J dropped 0 bases, with 15 bases sitting between them. CDR1 is GTSNPN and CDR2 is SVGIG in the germline V gene (reference sequence).

This clonotype was recorded a few times. The rearrangement links TRBV4-2 to TRBJ2-7, with 7 bases matching TRBD1. Germline CDR1 LGHNA, CDR2 YNFKEQ. The V and J ends lost 4 bases and 4 bases, in that order; junction bases with no gene match: 13. This CDR3 has 16 amino acids. The CDR3 is CASSPASGTEDYEQYF. CDR3 DNA: TGTGCCAGCAGCCCTGCTTCCGGGACAGAAGATTACGAGCAGTACTTC.

This clonotype turned up a few times. The rearrangement links TRBV6-5 to TRBJ2-5, with TRBD1 matching 12 bases. Germline loops: CDR1 MNHEY, CDR2 SVGAGI. The J segment lost 5 bases and the V segment lost 6 bases, leaving 10 bases of the junction unmatched. The CDR3 is 16 residues long. Here the CDR3 reads CASSRPGQGAGETQYF. The CDR3 nucleotides read TGTGCCAGCAGCCGGCCGGGACAGGGGGCCGGGGAGACCCAGTACTTC.

This clonotype has just a few counts. This chain links TRBV7-9 with TRBJ1-1; D gene ambiguous. This CDR3 is built from 14 residues. In germline, CDR1 is SEHNR, CDR2 FQNEAQ (reference sequence). Trimming stripped 3 bases from V and 1 base from J, with 9 bases between. The CDR3 coding sequence is TGTGCCAGCAGCTTGAGCCAATCGAACACTGAAGCTTTCTTT. This encodes CASSLSQSNTEAFF.